These T cell receptor beta chains were read from a single sample in a study of T cell repertoires and Cas9 in healthy adults. The protocol was immunoSEQ multiplex PCR, while the TCRdb copy is restricted to in-frame clones and leaves out a portion. The sample carries more than 20,000 clones, less than 95% recorded once. Material: CD4+ effector T cells (CD127+, CD25-, CD137-, CD154-) from PBMCs; culture status not recorded. Every receptor here comes from a human donor in good health. CDR3s include the opening cysteine and the closing phenylalanine or tryptophan. D genes are given only for firm matches. Some rows have no size entry. The others give once, few or many, or a class for an expanded clone.

TRBD1,TRBV29-1,12,.,TRBJ1-4,TGCAGCGGGGGACAGGGCCCTGAAAGACTGTTTTTT,CSGGQGPERLFF
.,TRBV7-8,19,.,TRBJ1-5,TGTGCCAGCAGTCGGATCACAGGGAAGGCGGGGTATAGCAATCAGCCCCAGCATTTT,CASSRITGKAGYSNQPQHF
.,TRBV11-3,14,.,TRBJ2-2,TGTGCCAGCAGCTCCTTGACTGGGGCCGGGGAGCTGTTTTTT,CASSSLTGAGELFF
.,TRBV7-3,14,.,TRBJ2-4,TGTGCCAGCAGCTTAACCGGAAGCGGAAACATTCAGTACTTC,CASSLTGSGNIQYF
.,TRBV7-9,16,.,TRBJ1-4,TGTGCCAGCAGCTTACAGGGGAGGGGGTCTAATGAAAAACTGTTTTTT,CASSLQGRGSNEKLFF
.,TRBV18,14,.,TRBJ2-7,TGTGCCAGCTCACCACCCACATCCTCCTACGAGCAGTACTTC,CASSPPTSSYEQYF
TRBD1,TRBV4-1,15,.,TRBJ1-2,TGCGCCAGCAGCCAGGGACAGGGACATTTGTATGGCTACACCTTC,CASSQGQGHLYGYTF
.,TRBV18,14,.,TRBJ1-1,TGTGCCAGCTCACCACCGCTACGGGACACTGAAGCTTTCTTT,CASSPPLRDTEAFF
TRBD1,TRBV27,14,few,TRBJ1-1,TGTGCCAGCAGTGCACGACAGGGGGGGGCTGAAGCTTTCTTT,CASSARQGGAEAFF
TRBD1,TRBV5-1,14,.,TRBJ1-5,TGCGCCAGCAGCCCAGGGGGTAGCAATCAGCCCCAGCATTTT,CASSPGGSNQPQHF
.,TRBV7-8,15,.,TRBJ1-6,TGTGCCAGCAGCTTAGGGCAGGGCGGTCGGTCACCCCTCCACTTT,CASSLGQGGRSPLHF
.,TRBV7-9,13,.,TRBJ1-1,TGTGCCAGCAGCGTCCAGAGGAACACTGAAGCTTTCTTT,CASSVQRNTEAFF
.,TRBV4-3,15,.,TRBJ2-3,TGCGCCAGCAGCCAAGATCACAGGACCACAGATACGCAGTATTTT,CASSQDHRTTDTQYF
TRBD1,TRBV25-1,15,.,TRBJ1-2,TGTGCCAGCAGTGACCGACAGGGCAGAGACTATGGCTACACCTTC,CASSDRQGRDYGYTF
TRBD1,TRBV5-8,15,.,TRBJ2-3,TGTGCCAGCGATCACAGGGGGAGACAAGCAGATACGCAGTATTTT,CASDHRGRQADTQYF
.,TRBV6-1,11,.,TRBJ2-4,TGTGCCAGCAGTTACGGTGACTTCTCGTACTTC,CASSYGDFSYF
.,TRBV6-1,14,.,TRBJ2-6,TGTGCCAGCAGTCCGGGACCTGGGGCCAACGTCCTGACTTTC,CASSPGPGANVLTF
.,TRBV10-2,12,.,TRBJ1-2,TGCGCCAGCAGGACGGACAGCTATGGCTACACCTTC,CASRTDSYGYTF
.,TRBV20-1,8,.,TRBJ1-1,TGCAGTGCTAGACACGCTTTCTTT,CSARHAFF
.,TRBV30,12,once,TRBJ1-2,TGTGCCTGGGTTCAAGGGGGATATGGCTACACCTTC,CAWVQGGYGYTF
TRBD1,TRBV13,14,.,TRBJ2-3,TGTGCCAGCAGCTTAGTCAGGGGGACAGATACGCAGTATTTT,CASSLVRGTDTQYF
TRBD1,TRBV5-1,14,.,TRBJ1-1,TGCGCCAGCAGTGGACAGGGGGCGTTCACTGAAGCTTTCTTT,CASSGQGAFTEAFF
.,TRBV4-3,14,.,TRBJ2-3,TGCGCCAGCAGCCAATGGACGGAGAAGGATACGCAGTATTTT,CASSQWTEKDTQYF
.,TRBV5-8,15,.,TRBJ1-5,TGTGCCAGCAGCTTGAGGGGTATGGGCAATCAGCCCCAGCATTTT,CASSLRGMGNQPQHF
.,TRBV14,15,.,TRBJ2-2,TGTGCCAGCAGCCAAGACGTCAGGGGTGGCGGGGAGCTGTTTTTT,CASSQDVRGGGELFF
.,TRBV7-2,13,few,TRBJ2-5,TGTGCCAGCAGCTTAACGCGTCAAGAGACCCAGTACTTC,CASSLTRQETQYF
.,TRBV19,13,.,TRBJ1-2,TGTGCCAGTAGTATGGACTCCAACTATGGCTACACCTTC,CASSMDSNYGYTF
TRBD2,TRBV11-3,13,.,TRBJ2-5,TGTGCCAGCAGCACGGGGGGACAAGAGACCCAGTACTTC,CASSTGGQETQYF
TRBD1,TRBV5-4,19,.,TRBJ1-2,TGTGCCAGCAGCGTGTTCCGGGACAGGGTTTTACGTCGTGACTATGGCTACACCTTC,CASSVFRDRVLRRDYGYTF
.,TRBV5-1,15,.,TRBJ2-7,TGCGCCAGCAGCTTTAGGACAGCGTTAAGATACGAGCAGTACTTC,CASSFRTALRYEQYF
TRBD2,TRBV28,14,.,TRBJ2-1,TGTGCCAGCAGCACTAGCGGGATGGTCAATGAGCAGTTCTTC,CASSTSGMVNEQFF
TRBD1,TRBV11-2,15,.,TRBJ2-1,TGTGCCAGCAGCCGCCCCGGGACAGGGACCAATGAGCAGTTCTTC,CASSRPGTGTNEQFF
TRBD1,TRBV4-3,13,.,TRBJ1-2,TGCGCCAGCAGCTCCACAGGGGGCAATGGCTACACCTTC,CASSSTGGNGYTF
.,TRBV9,16,.,TRBJ2-2,TGTGCCAGCAGCCCCCCGGGCAGGAGTAACACCGGGGAGCTGTTTTTT,CASSPPGRSNTGELFF
.,TRBV29-1,13,.,TRBJ1-5,TGCAGCGTTGCACGGGCAGGGGATGGGCCCCAGCATTTT,CSVARAGDGPQHF
.,TRBV5-1,15,.,TRBJ1-5,TGCGCCAGCAGCTCCGACGGTGGAAGCAATCAGCCCCAGCATTTT,CASSSDGGSNQPQHF
.,TRBV7-2,16,.,TRBJ1-4,TGTGCCAGCAGCTCGACAGGATTCGCAACTAATGAAAAACTGTTTTTT,CASSSTGFATNEKLFF
TRBD1,TRBV9,12,.,TRBJ1-2,TGTGCCAGCAGCGGGACAGGGGATGGCTACACCTTC,CASSGTGDGYTF
TRBD1,TRBV18,13,once,TRBJ2-5,TGTGCCAGCTCCCGGGACAGACAAAAGACCCAGTACTTC,CASSRDRQKTQYF
TRBD1,TRBV2,14,.,TRBJ1-2,TGTGCCAGCAGCGCGACAGGGTATGACTATGGCTACACCTTC,CASSATGYDYGYTF
.,TRBV29-1,14,.,TRBJ2-3,TGCAGCGTTTCCTGGGCCGCGAGCACAGATACGCAGTATTTT,CSVSWAASTDTQYF
.,TRBV15,13,.,TRBJ1-4,TGTGCCACCGCGGAGGGTGCTAATGAAAAACTGTTTTTT,CATAEGANEKLFF
.,TRBV5-1,15,.,TRBJ1-4,TGCGCCAGCAGCCCACAAACCGGGAGTAATGAAAAACTGTTTTTT,CASSPQTGSNEKLFF
TRBD1,TRBV5-1,15,.,TRBJ1-1,TGCGCCAGCAGCGTAGACAGGGGGGTTCGGACTGAAGCTTTCTTT,CASSVDRGVRTEAFF
TRBD1,TRBV28,14,.,TRBJ1-3,TGTGCCAGCAGTTCGACAGGGTACGGAAACACCATATATTTT,CASSSTGYGNTIYF
.,TRBV19,18,.,TRBJ2-6,TGTGCCAGTAGTATAGTACTACGGAGACGCTCTGGGGCCAACGTCCTGACTTTC,CASSIVLRRRSGANVLTF
TRBD1,TRBV18,16,.,TRBJ2-7,TGTGCCAGCTCACCACGGGGCCCAGGGGGCGTATACGAGCAGTACTTC,CASSPRGPGGVYEQYF
.,TRBV7-8,14,.,TRBJ2-3,TGTGCCAGCAGCTCATTAGTAAGCACAGATACGCAGTATTTT,CASSSLVSTDTQYF
.,TRBV9,14,.,TRBJ1-1,TGTGCCAGCAGCGTGGGGCAGGGGAACACTGAAGCTTTCTTT,CASSVGQGNTEAFF
.,TRBV7-2,13,.,TRBJ1-2,TGTGCCAGCAACACGAGAGCTAACTATGGCTACACCTTC,CASNTRANYGYTF
.,TRBV19,15,once,TRBJ1-5,TGTGCCAGTAGTGATCTGGAGGGTGGCAATCAGCCCCAGCATTTT,CASSDLEGGNQPQHF
TRBD2,TRBV11-1,16,.,TRBJ2-5,TGTGCCAGCAGTCCGGGAGCGGGGAGGGTCCAAGAGACCCAGTACTTC,CASSPGAGRVQETQYF